One and the same sample provided the 25 T cell receptor beta chains below, sequenced in a study of chemoradiotherapy in HPV16-positive cancers. The repertoire was sequenced with immunoSEQ multiplex PCR; TCRdb's copy has only in-frame clones and lacks some. The top ten hold 4.2% of the sample, which has tens of thousands of clones, roughly 90% seen once. This sample comprised blood, obtained from a patient who underwent chemoradiotherapy. Receptor source: a human donor with HPV-associated anogenital cancer.

The gene calls are TRBV5-4 and TRBJ1-2, with no clear D. The V end was cut by 1 base, the J end by 4 bases, with 8 bases between. CDR3 size: 13 residues. Germline lookup yields CDR1 SGHNT and CDR2 YYREEE (reference sequence). The CDR3 region is CASSLNPGYGYTF. As DNA, the CDR3 is TGTGCCAGCAGCTTGAACCCGGGCTATGGCTACACCTTC.

This rearrangement joins TRBV6-5 to TRBJ2-5; D ambiguous. This CDR3 has 12 residues. V was trimmed by 7 bases and J by 2 bases, leaving 8 bases between them. The germline V gene encodes CDR1 MNHEY and CDR2 SVGAGI. CDR3 protein: CASMGLQETQYF. The CDR3 DNA is TGTGCCAGCATGGGCCTTCAAGAGACCCAGTACTTC.

The rearrangement links TRBV29-1 to TRBJ1-1; D gene ambiguous. The CDR3 loop spans 11 amino acids. The V end lost 7 bases, the J end lost 8 bases, and 14 bases lay between the germline ends. CDR1 and CDR2 from the germline V gene are SQVTM and ANQGSEA. The CDR3 DNA reads TGCAGCGCGAGACACAGCATCGAAGCTTTCTTT. Its translation: CSARHSIEAFF.

The count of this clone is one. V gene TRBV7-9 combines with J gene TRBJ2-7, with unresolved D. CDR3 size: 13 residues. V was trimmed by 5 bases and J by 2 bases, leaving 10 bases between them. CDR1 and CDR2 from the germline V gene are SEHNR and FQNEAQ (reference sequence). The CDR3 reads CASSPEFPYEQYF. CDR3 DNA: TGTGCCAGCAGCCCGGAGTTCCCCTACGAGCAGTACTTC.

The chain carries TRBV4-2 and TRBJ2-7; TRBD1 aligns across 7 bases. Germline assignment: CDR1 LGHNA and CDR2 YNFKEQ. Trimming took 4 bases from V and 3 from J; bases not matched to a gene: 12. The CDR3 runs to 16 residues. DNA for the CDR3: TGTGCCAGCAGCCTGGGGGTGACAGGGCACTACTACGAGCAGTACTTC. Translation gives CASSLGVTGHYYEQYF.

The chain has TRBV29-1 and TRBJ1-1; D may be TRBD1 (5 bases). This CDR3 spans 14 amino acids. The V end was cut by 0 bases, the J end by 6 bases, with 14 bases between. Per the germline V gene, CDR1 is SQVTM and CDR2 is ANQGSEA. CDR3 coding DNA: TGCAGCGTTGAAGATCTAACAGGTCGGGCTGAAGCTTTCTTT. It is translated as CSVEDLTGRAEAFF.

As regards this clone: Within the sample, other DNA sequences also encode this same CDR3. The CDR3 region is CASSQEGRGGYQPQHF. The CDR3 bases are TGCGCCAGCAGCCAAGAAGGCAGGGGCGGCTATCAGCCCCAGCATTTT. The chain carries TRBV4-1 and TRBJ1-5; D is possibly TRBD1 (6 bases). The V end lost 0 bases, the J end lost 5 bases, and 14 bases lay between the germline ends. Germline V gene sequence: CDR1 MGHRA, CDR2 YSYEKL. The CDR3 is made up of 16 amino acids.

About this clone itself: At one boundary the junction diverges from the germline segment, which might be a read error. The chain uses TRBV7-7 and TRBJ2-3; no definite D call. The CDR3 length is 15 residues. Germline-derived CDR1 and CDR2 are SSHAT and FNYEAQ (reference sequence). CDR3 sequence (DNA): TGTGCTAGCAGCCCAGTGGGGTGGGGCACAGATACGCAGTATTTT. This gives the protein CASSPVGWGTDTQYF.

The chain couples TRBV13 to TRBJ2-2, with D possibly called TRBD1 or TRBD2 (6 bases each). Germline V gene lookup returns CDR1 PRHDT and CDR2 FYEKMQ (reference sequence). CDR3 length: 14 amino acids. Trimming removed 7 bases at V and 3 bases at J, with 12 bases between. CDR3 region: CASTGAWDTGELFF. CDR3 DNA sequence: TGTGCCAGCACGGGGGCTTGGGACACCGGGGAGCTGTTTTTT.

V and J are TRBV19 and TRBJ1-2; D may be TRBD1 (6 bases). The CDR3 covers 15 residues. The V and J ends lost 9 bases and 2 bases respectively, with 19 bases between them. The germline V gene encodes CDR1 LNHDA and CDR2 SQIVND (reference sequence). The CDR3 sequence: CASKLGAGPNYGYTF. DNA of the CDR3: TGTGCCAGCAAACTGGGGGCAGGGCCGAACTATGGCTACACCTTC. Filled out from reference TRBV19 and TRBJ1-2, the complete variable domain reads DGGITQSPKYLFRKEGQNVTLSCEQNLNHDAMYWYRQDPGQGLRLIYYSQIVNDFQKGDIAEGYSVSREKKESFPLTVTSAQKNPTAFYLCASKLGAGPNYGYTFGSGTRLTVV.

This rearrangement joins TRBV19 to TRBJ1-2, with D unresolved. V was clipped by 3 bases and J by 4 bases, with 9 bases between them. Germline V gene sequence: CDR1 LNHDA, CDR2 SQIVND (reference sequence). CDR3 length equals 13 residues. The CDR3 region is CASSIILGYGYTF. In nucleotides, the CDR3 is TGTGCCAGTAGTATTATCCTGGGCTATGGCTACACCTTC. Filled out from reference TRBV19 and TRBJ1-2, the complete variable domain reads DGGITQSPKYLFRKEGQNVTLSCEQNLNHDAMYWYRQDPGQGLRLIYYSQIVNDFQKGDIAEGYSVSREKKESFPLTVTSAQKNPTAFYLCASSIILGYGYTFGSGTRLTVV.

CDR3 sequence reads: CASSRSSGRWEQFF. The DNA of the CDR3 is TGTGCCAGCAGCCGTTCTAGCGGGAGATGGGAGCAGTTCTTC. The rearrangement joins TRBV7-2 to TRBJ2-1, with 10 bases fitting TRBD2. The CDR3 loop spans 14 amino acids. The V gene end was trimmed by 5 bases and the J gene end by 10 bases; junction bases not matched to a gene: 8. Germline CDR1 and CDR2: SGHTA and FQGNSA. Supplemented by reference TRBV7-2 and TRBJ2-1, the full variable domain reads GAGVSQSPSNKVTEKGKDVELRCDPISGHTALYWYRQSLGQGLEFLIYFQGNSAPDKSGLPSDRFSAERTGGSVSTLTIQRTQQEDSAVYLCASSRSSGRWEQFFGPGTRLTVL.

The rearrangement uses TRBV6-5 and TRBJ2-7, with 8 bases fitting TRBD2. Germline assignment: CDR1 MNHEY and CDR2 SVGAGI. The CDR3 totals 15 residues. V gave up 5 bases and J gave up 4 bases; unmatched junction bases: 10. CDR3 region: CASSPGGGVVYEQYF. The CDR3 DNA is TGTGCCAGCAGTCCCGGGGGGGGAGTAGTTTACGAGCAGTACTTC.

The chain employs TRBV7-9 and TRBJ1-1; TRBD1 might be the D (5 bases). V was shortened by 4 bases and J by 12 bases, with 18 bases between the two germline ends. The CDR3 length is 13 residues. Germline assignment: CDR1 SEHNR and CDR2 FQNEAQ (reference sequence). For the CDR3, the DNA is TGTGCCAGCAGCTCACCGGGACCCCGCGGCACTTTCTTT. Its translation is CASSSPGPRGTFF.

The chain recombines TRBV5-1 with TRBJ2-7; D is ambiguous. V was trimmed by 1 base and J by 2 bases, leaving 7 bases between them. Germline lookup yields CDR1 SGHRS and CDR2 YFSETQ. The CDR3 length is 13 residues. The CDR3 reads CASSLSGTYEQYF. In DNA, the CDR3 is TGCGCCAGCAGCTTGTCAGGTACCTACGAGCAGTACTTC. The full variable domain, its missing parts supplied by reference TRBV5-1 and TRBJ2-7, is KAGVTQTPRYLIKTRGQQVTLSCSPISGHRSVSWYQQTPGQGLQFLFEYFSETQRNKGNFPGRFSGRQFSNSRSEMNVSTLELGDSALYLCASSLSGTYEQYFGPGTRLTVT.

V usage is TRBV6-5 and J usage is TRBJ2-1; D is undetermined. Germline lookup yields CDR1 MNHEY and CDR2 SVGAGI. V lost 6 bases, J lost 6 bases, and 9 bases lay in between. This CDR3 contains 12 residues. DNA of the CDR3: TGTGCCAGCAGACCCCATCCCAATGAGCAGTTCTTC. It codes for CASRPHPNEQFF.

The J gene is TRBJ1-1, the V gene TRBV19; no firm D call. The CDR3 has 14 amino acids. Trimming shortened V by 3 bases and J by 7 bases, and 15 bases separated the two germline ends. Germline V CDR1 and CDR2: LNHDA, SQIVND (reference sequence). CDR3 sequence: CASSISWAGDEAFF. The DNA of the CDR3 is TGTGCCAGTAGTATTTCCTGGGCCGGAGATGAAGCTTTCTTT.

The CDR3: CATRQGGTPSYEQYF. In nucleotides, the CDR3 is TGTGCCACGCGACAGGGTGGAACTCCATCCTACGAGCAGTACTTC. The chain links TRBV7-6 to TRBJ2-7, with TRBD1 matching 7 bases. The J segment lost 1 base and the V segment lost 10 bases, leaving 13 bases of the junction unmatched. CDR1 is SGHVS and CDR2 is FNYEAQ in the germline V gene. This CDR3 spans 15 amino acids.

This clone was seen more than once but under ten times. CDR3 coding DNA: TGCGCCAGCAGCCAGACGGGGAACACTGAAGCTTTCTTT. This codes for CASSQTGNTEAFF. The V gene is TRBV4-1, the J gene TRBJ1-1; D ambiguous. Per germline, CDR1 MGHRA and CDR2 YSYEKL. Trimming shortened V by 3 bases and J by 1 base, and 6 bases separated the two germline ends. The CDR3 is 13 amino acids.

The chain joins TRBV6-5 to TRBJ2-3; D is undetermined. The CDR3 has 14 residues. Germline V lookup: CDR1 MNHEY, CDR2 SVGAGI. The V end was cut by 1 base, the J end by 2 bases, with 7 bases between. Here the CDR3 reads CASSYWLVTDTQYF. The DNA of the CDR3 is TGTGCCAGCAGTTACTGGCTGGTCACAGATACGCAGTATTTT.

This clone was counted once. The V call is TRBV13, the J call TRBJ2-7, with 10 bases fitting TRBD2. Germline V gene sequence: CDR1 PRHDT, CDR2 FYEKMQ (reference sequence). The ends lost 0 bases at V and 6 bases at J; junction bases unmatched: 11. The CDR3 extends over 17 amino acids. This CDR3 is CASSLGKDLAGVAEQYF. DNA for the CDR3: TGTGCCAGCAGCTTAGGAAAGGATCTAGCGGGAGTTGCCGAGCAGTACTTC.

The chain joins TRBV9 to TRBJ1-5; possible D gene TRBD1, 6 bases. The CDR3 totals 13 residues. The V gene lost 4 bases and the J gene lost 5 bases, with 10 bases spanning the gap. Germline assignment: CDR1 SGDLS and CDR2 YYNGEE. The CDR3 protein is CASSTTGDQPQHF. The CDR3 DNA sequence: TGTGCCAGCAGCACGACAGGAGATCAGCCCCAGCATTTT.

This sequence joins TRBV30 and TRBJ2-5; either TRBD1 or TRBD2 may fit D (5 bases each). The J call could be wrong; TRBJ2-7 is a better fit for the DNA end. This CDR3 has 12 residues. Looked up from germline, CDR1 is GTSNPN and CDR2 is SVGIG (reference sequence). The CDR3 DNA reads TGTGCCTGGAGTGTTCAGGGAGACGAGCAGTACTTC. This sequence encodes CAWSVQGDEQYF.

Written as DNA, the CDR3 is TGTGCCAGTAGTATAGGGAGGCTAGGAGAGACCCAGTACTTC. This gives the protein CASSIGRLGETQYF. This chain uses TRBV19 with TRBJ2-5, with D maybe TRBD2 (5 bases). Germline V gene lookup returns CDR1 LNHDA and CDR2 SQIVND (reference sequence). The CDR3 is 14 amino acids. V lost 1 base, J lost 4 bases, and 10 bases lay in between.

V gene TRBV6-1 combines with J gene TRBJ1-5; D ambiguous. Germline-derived CDR1 and CDR2 are MNHNS and SASEGT. Trimming took off 0 bases at V and 7 bases at J, with 13 bases between the two ends. The CDR3 sequence is 15 residues long. The DNA for the CDR3 is TGTGCCAGCAGTGAAGCTGGGGAATTTGACCAGCCCCAGCATTTT. This translates into CASSEAGEFDQPQHF.